This T cell receptor (beta chain) was obtained from a study of blood T cell repertoires in COVID-19. The wider study: Sites across the United States, Italy and Spain contributed samples from acute and convalescent COVID-19. PBMCs, B-cell-depleted T cells, or T cells were the source of the cDNA or gDNA that made up the material.

Only one count was recorded for this clone. There are 16 residues in the CDR3. Germline V gene data show CDR1 as MGHRA and CDR2 as YSYEKL. V shed 0 bases and J 4 bases; nucleotides not matched to a gene: 4. Authors' analysis steps: Estimation of nucleated cell counts relied on the amplification of reference gene primers. Clones were sequenced by immunoSEQ multiplex PCR, and TCRdb holds only the in-frame ones, with some missing. V and J calls and clone size are those listed in that table; D and trimming were worked out from the DNA. The sample lists about 150,000 clones; 80% were seen once. The sample taken for sequencing was peripheral blood. The receptor was derived from a man aged 55 to 69 with acute or convalescent COVID-19. The V and J genes are TRBV4-1 and TRBJ2-3; 10 bases align to TRBD1. The CDR3 loop reads CASSQDEGQGSDTQYF. CDR3 sequence (DNA): TGCGCCAGCAGCCAAGACGAGGGACAGGGGTCAGATACGCAGTATTTT.